This T cell receptor beta chain came from a study of tissue T cells after allogeneic stem cell transplantation. Points from the study as a whole: Within patients, tissue anatomy strongly shaped TCR repertoire composition. Few T cell clones were shared across patients, but motif clusters showed tissue-specific shared signatures.

V was clipped by 2 bases and J by 4 bases, with 11 bases between them. The CDR3 length is 14 residues. From germline, CDR1 is SNHLY and CDR2 FYNGKV (reference sequence). Time point denoted: mouse harvest day 14 after allogeneic transplant. Each mouse received 10^7 T-cell-depleted marrow cells plus 10^6 splenic CD5+ T cells by tail vein. Tissues came from B6→BALB/c major-mismatch GVHD mice at day 7 or 14. Generated by immunoSEQ multiplex PCR, the TCRdb table keeps only in-frame clones and is missing some. The table has 3,000 or so clones, around 45% seen once. This clone was counted a few times. Its target is unknown. Genes and germline come from the mouse. The sequence runs out 1 residue before the end of the CDR3; the remainder is reconstructed from the germline J gene.

The specimen sequenced was lymph node tissue. This receptor was taken from a female BALB/c mouse given C57BL/6 T cells with graft-versus-host disease after an allogeneic hematopoietic cell transplant. The V gene is TRBV3, the J gene TRBJ1-2; D possibly corresponds to TRBD1 (6 bases). The CDR3 protein is CASSLNREGSDYTF. The covered CDR3 bases are TGTGCCAGCAGCTTAAACAGGGAGGGCTCCGACTACACC.